Below are 20 T cell receptor beta chains sequenced from a single sample in a study of identifying expanded T cells in peripheral blood. The assay was immunoSEQ multiplex PCR, and TCRdb's table has in-frame clones only and misses some. The sample consists of about 81,000 clones, 84% of them appearing once. Sequenced: blood. Every receptor here comes from a person aged 18-69 years in good health.

This chain links TRBV29-1 with TRBJ1-1; 7 bases map to TRBD1. Germline CDR1 SQVTM, CDR2 ANQGSEA. V lost 6 bases to trimming and J lost 5 bases; unmatched junction nucleotides: 6. The CDR3 totals 12 residues. The CDR3 nucleotides are TGCAGCGTGATCCCAGGGGGGACTGAAGCTTTCTTT. Amino acid sequence: CSVIPGGTEAFF.

This clone has a handful of counts. The chain links TRBV28 to TRBJ2-7, with TRBD1 identical over 7 bases. J was trimmed by 2 bases and V by 6 bases; bases with no gene match: 7. Germline loops: CDR1 MDHEN, CDR2 SYDVKM. This CDR3 has 14 amino acids. Here the CDR3 reads CASRVQTGTYEQYF. DNA of the CDR3: TGTGCCAGCAGAGTACAGACAGGGACCTACGAGCAGTACTTC.

This chain links TRBV2 with TRBJ2-1, with D perhaps matching TRBD2 (6 bases). Germline CDR1 reads SNHLY; CDR2 reads FYNNEI. The CDR3 sequence is 14 residues long. The V gene lost 2 bases and the J gene lost 3 bases, with 8 bases spanning the gap. The CDR3 is CASSEIGGYNEQFF. In nucleotides, the CDR3 is TGTGCCAGCAGTGAAATCGGGGGCTACAATGAGCAGTTCTTC.

This clone has more than one count but fewer than ten. The chain links TRBV27 to TRBJ2-3; 10 positions agree with TRBD2. Trimming removed 6 bases from V and 4 bases from J; junction bases left unmatched: 19. The CDR3 spans 19 residues. Per germline, CDR1 MNHEY and CDR2 SMNVEV (reference sequence). CDR3 bases: TGTGCCAGCAGCCCCCAGTCTCTCTCGCGCGGACTAGCGGCAGATACGCAGTATTTT. It encodes CASSPQSLSRGLAADTQYF.

This chain connects TRBV29-1 to TRBJ1-4; 8 bases align to TRBD1. This CDR3 contains 15 residues. Germline V gives CDR1 SQVTM, CDR2 ANQGSEA. V was clipped by 7 bases and J by 3 bases; unmatched bases: 10. In nucleotides, the CDR3 is TGCAGCGGAAAAATGACAGGGGTTGCTAATGAAAAACTGTTTTTT. This codes for CSGKMTGVANEKLFF. Variable domain in full (rest from reference TRBV29-1 and TRBJ1-4): SAVISQKPSRDICQRGTSLTIQCQVDSQVTMMFWYRQQPGQSLTLIATANQGSEATYESGFVIDKFPISRPNLTFSTLTVSNMSPEDSSIYLCSGKMTGVANEKLFFGSGTQLSVL.

The CDR3 DNA follows: TGTGCCACCAGCAGAGATGATCGGCGCGAACCAACCACAGATACGCAGTATTTT. Protein sequence: CATSRDDRREPTTDTQYF. The chain has TRBV15 and TRBJ2-3; D unclear. Germline values: CDR1 LNHNV, CDR2 YYDKDF (reference sequence). Trimming took off 0 bases at V and 2 bases at J, with 18 bases between the two ends. This CDR3 comprises 18 residues. Filled out from reference TRBV15 and TRBJ2-3, the complete variable domain reads DAMVIQNPRYQVTQFGKPVTLSCSQTLNHNVMYWYQQKSSQAPKLLFHYYDKDFNNEADTPDNFQSRRPNTSFCFLDIRSPGLGDTAMYLCATSRDDRREPTTDTQYFGPGTRLTVL.

CDR3 residues: CASSPSGGTQYF. The CDR3 bases are TGTGCCAGCAGTCCCTCAGGCGGTACGCAGTATTTT. This sequence joins TRBV28 and TRBJ2-3; no clear D. The CDR3 consists of 12 residues. The germline V gene has CDR1 MDHEN and CDR2 SYDVKM. Trimming cost V 5 bases and J 8 bases, with 11 bases left between them. The full variable domain, with the rest looked up from reference TRBV28 and TRBJ2-3, is DVKVTQSSRYLVKRTGEKVFLECVQDMDHENMFWYRQDPGLGLRLIYFSYDVKMKEKGDIPEGYSVSREKKERFSLILESASTNQTSMYLCASSPSGGTQYFGPGTRLTVL.

This clone appeared a few times. The rearrangement links TRBV7-2 to TRBJ1-3; D is unresolved. V lost 7 bases to trimming and J lost 5 bases, with 6 bases between them. The CDR3 loop spans 11 amino acids. CDR1 and CDR2 from the germline V gene are SGHTA and FQGNSA. The CDR3 DNA follows: TGTGCCAGCACCTCCCGAAACACCATATATTTT. It codes for CASTSRNTIYF.

The chain links TRBV4-3 to TRBJ2-2; possible D gene TRBD2, 5 bases. Germline loops: CDR1 LGHNA, CDR2 YSLEER. The CDR3 runs to 18 residues. V gave up 0 bases and J gave up 0 bases, with 14 bases separating them. The CDR3 sequence: CASSQDRVSVANTGELFF. CDR3 sequence (DNA): TGCGCCAGCAGCCAAGATCGGGTTAGCGTAGCGAACACCGGGGAGCTGTTTTTT.

CDR3 sequence (DNA): TGTGCCAGCACCTACAGACAGGGCTCGGTGGCTGGAAACACCATATATTTT. Translation: CASTYRQGSVAGNTIYF. J is TRBJ1-3 and V is TRBV5-5; 7 nucleotides agree with TRBD1. This CDR3 is 17 amino acids long. Germline V gives CDR1 SGHKS, CDR2 YYEKEE (reference sequence). Unmatched junction bases numbered 14, after V lost 6 bases and J lost 2 bases.

V and J are TRBV6-1 and TRBJ2-1; D is unclear. Germline CDR1 is MNHNS and CDR2 is SASEGT. Trimming stripped 3 bases from V and 4 bases from J, with 7 bases between. The length of the CDR3 is 13 residues. The CDR3: CASSEVGYNEQFF. DNA of the CDR3: TGTGCCAGCAGTGAGGTCGGTTACAATGAGCAGTTCTTC.

A remark on this clone: At one end the junction does not follow the germline gene, possibly because of a read error. The chain employs TRBV7-2 and TRBJ2-7, with a weak D call TRBD1 (5 bases). Germline V gene data show CDR1 as SGHTA and CDR2 as FQGNSA. CDR3 length: 14 residues. CDR3: CASSLGRASNEQYF. The CDR3 nucleotides read TGTGCCAGCAGCTTAGGCAGGGCCTCCAACGAGCAGTACTTC.

The rearrangement joins TRBV28 to TRBJ2-7, with TRBD1 identical over 8 bases. CDR3 size: 16 residues. The V gene end was trimmed by 1 base and the J gene end by 4 bases; junction bases not matched to a gene: 9. Germline-derived CDR1 and CDR2 are MDHEN and SYDVKM. The CDR3: CASSLSPETGVYEQYF. The CDR3 DNA reads as TGTGCCAGCAGTTTATCGCCTGAGACAGGGGTTTACGAGCAGTACTTC.

This chain joins TRBV2 and TRBJ2-5, with 8 positions matching TRBD2. The J segment lost 4 bases and the V segment lost 6 bases, leaving 10 bases of the junction unmatched. CDR1 is SNHLY and CDR2 is FYNNEI in the germline V gene. There are 15 residues in the CDR3. CDR3 in DNA: TGTGCCAGCAGGCCACCGGGACTAGGGTTAGAGACCCAGTACTTC. It specifies CASRPPGLGLETQYF.

The chain joins TRBV2 to TRBJ2-5; perhaps D is TRBD1 or TRBD2 (5 bases each). There are 15 residues in the CDR3. Germline V gives CDR1 SNHLY, CDR2 FYNNEI. The V end was cut by 8 bases, the J end by 1 base, with 17 bases between. CDR3 nucleotide sequence: TGTGCCAGCTGGGGACGCAGGACCGTCCAAGAGACCCAGTACTTC. Translation: CASWGRRTVQETQYF.

V gene TRBV5-6 combines with J gene TRBJ1-3; 7 positions agree with TRBD1. The CDR3 contains 15 residues. With 4 bases clipped from V and 8 bases from J, the junction kept 12 bases outside the gene matches. From germline, CDR1 is SGHDT and CDR2 YYEEEE. The CDR3 DNA sequence: TGTGCCAGCAGCCTTAGGGGGCGCGGTGCAGACACCATATATTTT. It specifies CASSLRGRGADTIYF.

The J gene is TRBJ1-5, the V gene TRBV4-3; D gene ambiguous. The CDR3 sequence is 16 residues long. The germline gives CDR1 LGHNA, CDR2 YSLEER. V was clipped by 0 bases and J by 0 bases, with 9 bases between them. The CDR3 sequence is CASSQDYFNSNQPQHF. The CDR3 nucleotides read TGCGCCAGCAGCCAAGATTATTTTAATAGCAATCAGCCCCAGCATTTT.

The V gene is TRBV7-2, the J gene TRBJ2-3; 10 nucleotides agree with TRBD2. V was pared by 1 base and J by 1 base, with 5 bases of the junction left unmatched. CDR1 and CDR2 (germline): SGHTA, FQGNSA. The CDR3 contains 17 residues. This CDR3 reads CASSLVASGSGTDTQYF. The CDR3 region has the DNA TGTGCCAGCAGCTTAGTGGCTAGCGGGAGTGGCACAGATACGCAGTATTTT. Drawing the rest from reference TRBV7-2 and TRBJ2-3, the complete variable domain is GAGVSQSPSNKVTEKGKDVELRCDPISGHTALYWYRQSLGQGLEFLIYFQGNSAPDKSGLPSDRFSAERTGGSVSTLTIQRTQQEDSAVYLCASSLVASGSGTDTQYFGPGTRLTVL.

J is TRBJ2-1 and V is TRBV28; D is unresolved. This CDR3 has 13 amino acids. The V gene lost 4 bases and the J gene lost 10 bases, with 14 bases spanning the gap. From germline, CDR1 is MDHEN and CDR2 SYDVKM. CDR3 DNA sequence: TGTGCCAGCAGTTCCTCCTGGAATGGGGAGCAGTTCTTC. It specifies CASSSSWNGEQFF.

The V and J genes are TRBV4-1 and TRBJ1-5; 7 bases are shared with TRBD1. V was clipped by 3 bases and J by 0 bases; unmatched bases: 5. Germline V lookup: CDR1 MGHRA, CDR2 YSYEKL. This CDR3 has 16 residues. CDR3 protein: CASSHGTAYSNQPQHF. The CDR3 DNA reads as TGCGCCAGCAGCCACGGGACAGCTTATAGCAATCAGCCCCAGCATTTT.